What follows is one TCR beta chain and its context. The data were taken from a study of blood T cell repertoires in COVID-19. Germline V CDR1 and CDR2: MRHNA, SNTAGT. The V end lost 2 bases, the J end lost 2 bases, and 13 bases lay between the germline ends. The CDR3 length is 15 residues. Generated by immunoSEQ multiplex PCR, the TCRdb table keeps only in-frame clones and is missing some. The table records about 65,000 clones, roughly 83% of them present only once. In Seattle, patients joined the study during active infection and were tracked longitudinally. Sequencing was performed on peripheral blood. This sequence joins TRBV6-4 and TRBJ2-7; D is ambiguous. The receptor was derived from a man between 45 and 60 years old with COVID-19, enrolled during active disease. Here the CDR3 reads CASSDPPDMTYEQYF. The CDR3 DNA sequence: TGTGCCAGCAGTGACCCCCCTGACATGACCTACGAGCAGTACTTC.